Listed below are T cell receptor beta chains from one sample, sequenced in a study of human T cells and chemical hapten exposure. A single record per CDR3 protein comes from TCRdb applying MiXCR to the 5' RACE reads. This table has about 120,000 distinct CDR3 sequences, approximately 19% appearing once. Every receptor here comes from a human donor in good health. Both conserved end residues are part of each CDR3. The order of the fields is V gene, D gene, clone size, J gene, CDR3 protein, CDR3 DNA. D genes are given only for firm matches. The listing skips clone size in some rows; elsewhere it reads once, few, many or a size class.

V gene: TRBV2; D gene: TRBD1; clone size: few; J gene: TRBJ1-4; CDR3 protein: CASGQQGASEKLFF; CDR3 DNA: TGTGCCAGCGGGCAACAGGGGGCGAGTGAAAAACTGTTTTTT
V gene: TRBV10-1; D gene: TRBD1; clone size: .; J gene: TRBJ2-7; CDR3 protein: CASRGQGLPYEQYF; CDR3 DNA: TGCGCCAGCAGGGGACAGGGGCTCCCCTACGAGCAGTACTTC
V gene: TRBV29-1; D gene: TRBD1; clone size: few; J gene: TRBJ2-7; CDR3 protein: CSVSPGTGAREQYF; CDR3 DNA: TGCAGCGTTTCCCCCGGGACAGGGGCGCGCGAGCAGTACTTC
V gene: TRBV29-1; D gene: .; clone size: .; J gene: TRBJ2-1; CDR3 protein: CSVPQRRDEQFF; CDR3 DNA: TGCAGCGTTCCCCAGCGAAGGGATGAGCAGTTCTTC
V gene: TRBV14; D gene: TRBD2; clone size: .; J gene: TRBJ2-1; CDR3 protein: CASSRQGGLAGSNEQFF; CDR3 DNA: TGTGCCAGCAGCCGACAAGGGGGGCTAGCGGGATCCAATGAGCAGTTCTTC
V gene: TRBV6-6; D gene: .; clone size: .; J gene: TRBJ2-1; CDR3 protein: CASSYGDPTYNEQFF; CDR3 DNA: TGTGCCAGCAGTTATGGCGACCCAACCTACAATGAGCAGTTCTTC
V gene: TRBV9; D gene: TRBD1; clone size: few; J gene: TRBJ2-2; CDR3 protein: CASSAHRGLHTGELFF; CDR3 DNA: TGTGCCAGCAGCGCACACAGGGGGCTGCACACCGGGGAGCTGTTTTTT
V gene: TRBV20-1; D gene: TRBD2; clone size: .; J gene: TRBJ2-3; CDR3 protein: CSARGPGTSGIGDTQYF; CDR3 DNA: TGCAGTGCTAGAGGGCCCGGGACTAGCGGGATCGGGGATACGCAGTATTTT
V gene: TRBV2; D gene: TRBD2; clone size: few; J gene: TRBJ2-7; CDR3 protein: CASTGGSTYEQYF; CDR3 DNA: TGTGCCAGCACAGGCGGGAGCACCTACGAGCAGTACTTC
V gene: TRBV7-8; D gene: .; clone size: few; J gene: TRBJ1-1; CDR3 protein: CASSFQIVHENTEAFF; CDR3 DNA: TGTGCCAGCAGCTTCCAAATCGTACACGAGAACACTGAAGCTTTCTTT
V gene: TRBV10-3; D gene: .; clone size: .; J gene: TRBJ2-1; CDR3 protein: CAISLDESFGEQFF; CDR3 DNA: TGTGCCATCAGTCTGGATGAATCATTCGGTGAGCAGTTCTTC
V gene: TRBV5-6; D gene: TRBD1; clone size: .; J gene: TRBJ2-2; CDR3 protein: CASSAWDRGLTGELFF; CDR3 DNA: TGTGCCAGCAGCGCCTGGGACAGGGGGCTCACCGGGGAGCTGTTTTTT